These T cell receptor beta chains were read from a single sample in a study of blood T cell repertoires in COVID-19. The data were produced by immunoSEQ multiplex PCR, yet TCRdb's version contains in-frame clones alone and is incomplete. This table has about 380,000 clones, around 87% appearing once. The sequencing sample was made of peripheral blood. The receptors shown here come from a man aged 18 to 35 with active or convalescent COVID-19. CDR3s include the opening cysteine and the closing phenylalanine or tryptophan. A D gene is named only where the DNA matches it firmly. A row's size may be missing; if present it is once, few, many or a size class.

j_call	v_call	clone_size	d_call	cdr3_length	cdr3_nt	cdr3_aa
TRBJ2-2	TRBV9	-	-	14	TGTGCCAGCAGCGTCGGGGGACTCACCGGGGAGCTGTTTTTT	CASSVGGLTGELFF
TRBJ2-1	TRBV24-1	-	-	12	TGTGCCACCCTAGGCGGGACAGATGAGCAGTTCTTC	CATLGGTDEQFF
TRBJ1-5	TRBV28	-	-	15	TGTGCCAGCAGTTTTGTTGGGGAGGGCAATCAGCCCCAGCATTTT	CASSFVGEGNQPQHF
TRBJ1-5	TRBV6-5	once	TRBD1	15	TGTGCCAGCAGCAAGGACAGGGCCCCCAATCAGCCCCAGCATTTT	CASSKDRAPNQPQHF
TRBJ1-4	TRBV4-2	few	TRBD1	15	TGTGCCAGCAGCGACCGGGACAGGGATAATGAAAAACTGTTTTTT	CASSDRDRDNEKLFF
TRBJ2-1	TRBV14	-	TRBD2	16	TGTGCCAGCAACCGAGGACTAGCGGGAGGGCCGGCTGAGCAGTTCTTC	CASNRGLAGGPAEQFF
TRBJ1-2	TRBV4-3	-	-	13	TGCGCCAGCAGCCAAGACCGGAGGCAGGCCTACACCTTC	CASSQDRRQAYTF
TRBJ1-1	TRBV27	-	TRBD1	13	TGTGCCAGCAGTGGTACAGGGGCCACTGAAGCTTTCTTT	CASSGTGATEAFF
TRBJ1-6	TRBV6-5	-	TRBD1	14	TGTGCCAGCAGCCGGACAGGGAAAAATTCACCCCTCCACTTT	CASSRTGKNSPLHF
TRBJ2-4	TRBV4-2	-	TRBD2	18	TGTGCCAGCAGCCAGGCCGGGCAACTAGCGGGAGTAAGAAACATTCAGTACTTC	CASSQAGQLAGVRNIQYF
TRBJ1-1	TRBV14	-	-	15	TGTGCCAGCAGACCCTTCGGGAACGTGAACACTGAAGCTTTCTTT	CASRPFGNVNTEAFF
TRBJ2-4	TRBV2	-	TRBD2	15	TGTGCCAGCAGCTGGACTAGCGGGAGTTCGAACATTCAGTACTTC	CASSWTSGSSNIQYF
TRBJ1-3	TRBV4-1	-	TRBD1	18	TGCGCCAGCAGCCACTCCCTCGGACAGGAATTCTCTGGAAACACCATATATTTT	CASSHSLGQEFSGNTIYF
TRBJ2-3	TRBV24-1	-	TRBD2	16	TGTGCCACCAGTGACCCCGTAGCGGGGGGCACAGATACGCAGTATTTT	CATSDPVAGGTDTQYF
TRBJ1-1	TRBV11-2	-	-	17	TGTGCCAGCAGCTTAGATCTAAGGGGTCACGGTAACACTGAAGCTTTCTTT	CASSLDLRGHGNTEAFF
TRBJ2-5	TRBV6-1	-	-	13	TGTGCCAGCAGTGAAGACTCCGGGGAGACCCAGTACTTC	CASSEDSGETQYF
TRBJ2-1	TRBV6-6	-	-	16	TGTGCCACCAGCACCCTTCGCGAAAGATTTTACAATGAGCAGTTCTTC	CATSTLRERFYNEQFF
TRBJ2-1	TRBV7-9	once	TRBD2	16	TGTGCCAGCAGCCCATTAGCGGGAAGCTCCTACAATGAGCAGTTCTTC	CASSPLAGSSYNEQFF
TRBJ2-1	TRBV14	-	-	14	TGTGCCAGCAAATCTAGGGGGTCCTACAATGAGCAGTTCTTC	CASKSRGSYNEQFF
TRBJ2-1	TRBV27	-	-	13	TGTGCCAGCAGCTTTAGCTCCTACAATGAGCAGTTCTTC	CASSFSSYNEQFF
TRBJ1-5	TRBV10-3	-	-	15	TGTGCCATCAGCGACGAGGCGGCTGTTGGTCAGCCCCAGCATTTT	CAISDEAAVGQPQHF
TRBJ1-6	TRBV5-5	-	-	13	TGTGCCAGCAGCTTCGGGGAATATTCACCCCTCCACTTT	CASSFGEYSPLHF
TRBJ2-3	TRBV6-5	-	TRBD2	14	TGTGCCAGCACCTGGGGACTAGTAGAGGATACGCAGTATTTT	CASTWGLVEDTQYF
TRBJ1-1	TRBV15	-	-	14	TGTGCCACCAGCAGAGATCGGGGGAGGACTGAAGCTTTCTTT	CATSRDRGRTEAFF
TRBJ2-2	TRBV19	-	TRBD2	14	TGTGCAGCCCGGTCTCGGGGGGTTGGCGGGGAGCTGTTTTTT	CAARSRGVGGELFF
TRBJ2-1	TRBV27	-	TRBD1	13	TGTGCCAGCAGTTTCAGGGGGTGGAATGAGCAGTTCTTC	CASSFRGWNEQFF
TRBJ1-5	TRBV4-3	-	-	15	TGCGCCAGCAGCCAAGATGCAGATCCCAATCAGCCCCAGCATTTT	CASSQDADPNQPQHF
TRBJ2-1	TRBV19	-	-	13	TGTGCCAGTAGTCCATTCTCCTACAATGAGCAGTTCTTC	CASSPFSYNEQFF
TRBJ2-1	TRBV5-1	-	TRBD2	15	TGCGCCAGCAGCTTAGAGTTTCTAGCGGGAGATGAGCAGTTCTTC	CASSLEFLAGDEQFF
TRBJ2-7	TRBV28	-	TRBD1	15	TGTGCCAGCAGTTGGGGACAGGGGTTATACTACGAGCAGTACTTC	CASSWGQGLYYEQYF
TRBJ2-7	TRBV15	once	-	13	TGTGCCACCAGCGTTTATCGGGGCTACGAGCAGTACTTC	CATSVYRGYEQYF
TRBJ1-6	TRBV4-3	-	-	18	TGCGCCAGCAGCCAATTGACAGGAAGCGGCTCCTATAATTCACCCCTCCACTTT	CASSQLTGSGSYNSPLHF
TRBJ1-3	TRBV2	-	-	15	TGTGCCAGCAGCTCTAGTCCCTCCCCTGGAAACACCATATATTTT	CASSSSPSPGNTIYF
TRBJ2-1	TRBV6-2/TRBV6-3	-	-	11	TGTGCCAGCAGCCAACTTTTTGAGCAGTTCTTC	CASSQLFEQFF
TRBJ1-3	TRBV15	-	-	12	TGTGCCACCAGCTTGGACAGAAACACCATATATTTT	CATSLDRNTIYF
TRBJ2-1	TRBV6-2/TRBV6-3	-	-	12	TGTGCCAGCAGTTACTGGCTCAATGAGCAGTTCTTC	CASSYWLNEQFF
TRBJ1-1	TRBV10-3	-	-	15	TGTGCCATCAGTGGGGGAGGCGGTGGGAACACTGAAGCTTTCTTT	CAISGGGGGNTEAFF
TRBJ2-5	TRBV7-9	-	TRBD2	16	TGTGCCAGCAGCTTAGGGGTCGCGGGGGGCAAAGAGACCCAGTACTTC	CASSLGVAGGKETQYF
TRBJ2-2	TRBV11-3	-	-	15	TGTGCCAGCAGCTTTGGGCGGGGAAACACCGGGGAGCTGTTTTTT	CASSFGRGNTGELFF
TRBJ2-3	TRBV11-3	-	-	13	TGTGCCAGCAGGGCGGCCAGCACAGATACGCAGTATTTT	CASRAASTDTQYF
TRBJ1-2	TRBV19	-	TRBD1	13	TGTGCCAGTAGGCCGACAGGGACGGGGGGCTACACCTTC	CASRPTGTGGYTF
TRBJ2-7	TRBV15	-	-	12	TGTGCCACCAGCAGAGACACCTACGAGCAGTACTTC	CATSRDTYEQYF
TRBJ2-7	TRBV7-2	-	TRBD1	14	TGTGCCAGCAGCTGGGGGGACAGGACGAGCGAGCAGTACTTC	CASSWGDRTSEQYF
TRBJ2-5	TRBV2	-	TRBD2	13	TGTGCCATCCCGGGACTAGCTAGGGAGACCCAGTACTTC	CAIPGLARETQYF
TRBJ2-7	TRBV6-1	few	-	15	TGTGCCAGCAGTGAAGTAAGGTCAGGGCGATACGAGCAGTACTTC	CASSEVRSGRYEQYF
TRBJ1-5	TRBV28	-	-	14	TGTGCCAGCAGTTTTCAGGACTGGGATCAGCCCCAGCATTTT	CASSFQDWDQPQHF
TRBJ2-3	TRBV21-1	few	-	15	TGTGCCAGCAGCAAGGGGACAGGGTATTCCGATACGCAGTATTTT	CASSKGTGYSDTQYF
TRBJ2-1	TRBV5-4	-	-	16	TGTGCCAGCAGCTTGGCCACAGGGAGCTCCTACAATGAGCAGTTCTTC	CASSLATGSSYNEQFF
TRBJ1-5	TRBV19	-	TRBD1	17	TGTGCCAGTAGTATCACTTCGGGGACAGGGACCAATCAGCCCCAGCATTTT	CASSITSGTGTNQPQHF
TRBJ2-7	TRBV7-9	-	TRBD1	13	TGTGCCAGCAGCCCGACAGGGCCCTACGAGCAGTACTTC	CASSPTGPYEQYF
TRBJ2-7	TRBV27	-	TRBD2	13	TGTGCCAGCAGCAAACGGGGGGGCAACGAGCAGTACTTC	CASSKRGGNEQYF
TRBJ2-5	TRBV27	-	TRBD2	15	TGTGCCAGCCGCGCCCCTAGCGGGGTTCAAGAGACCCAGTACTTC	CASRAPSGVQETQYF
TRBJ1-1	TRBV6-5	-	-	12	TGTGCCAGCAGCCAACGTGGGGCCGAAGCTTTCTTT	CASSQRGAEAFF
TRBJ2-1	TRBV5-6	-	-	16	TGTGCCAGCAGGGCTATTCGACAGAGCTCCTACAATGAGCAGTTCTTC	CASRAIRQSSYNEQFF